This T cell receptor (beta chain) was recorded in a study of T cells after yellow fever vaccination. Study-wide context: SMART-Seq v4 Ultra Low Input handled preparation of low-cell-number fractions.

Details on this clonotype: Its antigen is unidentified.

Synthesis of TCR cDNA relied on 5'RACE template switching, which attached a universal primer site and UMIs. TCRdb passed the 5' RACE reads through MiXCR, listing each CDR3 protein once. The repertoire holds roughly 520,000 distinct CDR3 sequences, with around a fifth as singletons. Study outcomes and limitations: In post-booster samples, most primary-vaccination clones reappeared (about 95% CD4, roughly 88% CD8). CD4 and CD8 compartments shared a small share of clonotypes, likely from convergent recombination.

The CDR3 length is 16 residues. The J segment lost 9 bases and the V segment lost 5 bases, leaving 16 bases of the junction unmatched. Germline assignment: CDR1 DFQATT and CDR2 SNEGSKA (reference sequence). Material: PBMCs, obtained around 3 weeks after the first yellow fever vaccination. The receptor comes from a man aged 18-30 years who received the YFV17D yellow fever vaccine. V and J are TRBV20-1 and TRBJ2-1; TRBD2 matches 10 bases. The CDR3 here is CSAEGISGGLQLEQFF. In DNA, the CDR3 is TGCAGTGCTGAGGGGATTAGCGGGGGGCTCCAACTTGAGCAGTTCTTC.